A single T cell receptor beta chain is shown here with its context. CDR1 SGHKS and CDR2 YYEKEE come from the germline V gene (reference sequence). This CDR3 region has 13 residues. Trimming at V came to 4 bases and at J to 3 bases, leaving 2 bases not matched to a gene. This sample stems from a study of blood T cell repertoires in COVID-19. Looking at the study overall: Sources were T cells, B-cell-depleted T cells, or PBMCs; the material itself was cDNA or gDNA.

Original processing notes: Reference gene primer amplification yielded estimated nucleated cell counts. Clones were read by immunoSEQ multiplex PCR, and TCRdb kept only the in-frame ones, dropping some. Clone size and V and J calls were adopted from that table, with D and trimming inferred from the DNA. The data contain approximately 120,000 clones, roughly 87% of them singletons. The chain recombines TRBV5-5 with TRBJ1-1; TRBD1 matches 8 bases. The receptor was isolated from a man of 80 years or more with active or convalescent COVID-19. Material: peripheral blood. CDR3 nucleotide sequence: TGTGCCAGCAGCCCGACAGGGGACACTGAAGCTTTCTTT. This gives the protein CASSPTGDTEAFF.